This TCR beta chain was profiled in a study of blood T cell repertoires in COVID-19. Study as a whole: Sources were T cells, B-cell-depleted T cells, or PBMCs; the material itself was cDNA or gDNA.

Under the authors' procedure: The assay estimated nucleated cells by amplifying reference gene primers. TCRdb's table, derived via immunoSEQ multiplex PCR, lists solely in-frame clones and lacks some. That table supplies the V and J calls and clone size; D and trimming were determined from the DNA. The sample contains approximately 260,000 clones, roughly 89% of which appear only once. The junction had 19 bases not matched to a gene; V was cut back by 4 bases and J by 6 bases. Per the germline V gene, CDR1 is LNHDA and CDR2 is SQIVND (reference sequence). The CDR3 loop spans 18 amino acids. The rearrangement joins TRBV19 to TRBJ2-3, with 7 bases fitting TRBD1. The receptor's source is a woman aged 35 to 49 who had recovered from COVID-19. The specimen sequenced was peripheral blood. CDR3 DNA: TGTGCCAGTAGTACCGACCTCCTCCGCGACAGGGCGGTGGATACGCAGTATTTT. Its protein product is CASSTDLLRDRAVDTQYF.